This T cell receptor beta chain was captured in a study of cytomegalovirus exposure and HLA in healthy donors. The PCR used 60 Vbeta and 13 Jbeta primers. Produced via immunoSEQ multiplex PCR; TCRdb's table is partial and in-frame only. The table lists a few hundred thousand clones, around 79% of them singletons. The CDR3 is 15 residues long. Trimming at V came to 4 bases and at J to 0 bases, leaving 3 bases not matched to a gene. Germline CDR1 reads SGHRS; CDR2 reads YFSETQ. The clonotype originates from a man between 18 and 35 years old in good health and CMV-seronegative. The source material was PBMCs. This sequence joins TRBV5-1 and TRBJ2-2; 7 bases agree with TRBD1. CDR3 sequence reads: CASSPGQTNTGELFF. CDR3 DNA: TGCGCCAGCAGCCCGGGACAGACGAACACCGGGGAGCTGTTTTTT.